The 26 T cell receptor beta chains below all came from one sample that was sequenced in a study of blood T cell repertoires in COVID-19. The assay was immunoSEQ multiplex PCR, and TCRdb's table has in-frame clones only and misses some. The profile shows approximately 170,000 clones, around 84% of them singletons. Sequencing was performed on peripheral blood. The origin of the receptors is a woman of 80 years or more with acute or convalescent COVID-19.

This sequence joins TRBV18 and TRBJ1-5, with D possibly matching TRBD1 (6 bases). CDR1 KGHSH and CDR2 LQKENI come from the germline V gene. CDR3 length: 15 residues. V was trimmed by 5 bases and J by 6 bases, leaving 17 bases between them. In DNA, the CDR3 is TGTGCCAGCTCAGGGGGGGCACAGGAAAGTCAGCCCCAGCATTTT. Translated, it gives CASSGGAQESQPQHF.

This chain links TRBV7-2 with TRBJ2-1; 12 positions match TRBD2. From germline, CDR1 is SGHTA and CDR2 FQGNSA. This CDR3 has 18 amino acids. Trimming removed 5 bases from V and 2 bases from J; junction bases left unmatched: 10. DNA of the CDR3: TGTGCCAGCAGCCGTAGACTAGCGGGAGCGGGAGCCTACAATGAGCAGTTCTTC. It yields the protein CASSRRLAGAGAYNEQFF.

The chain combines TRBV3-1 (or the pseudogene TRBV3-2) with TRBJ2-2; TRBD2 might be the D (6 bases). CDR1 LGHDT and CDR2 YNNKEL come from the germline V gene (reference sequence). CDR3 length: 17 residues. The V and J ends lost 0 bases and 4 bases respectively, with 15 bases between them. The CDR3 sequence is CASSQEGRTTGTGELFF. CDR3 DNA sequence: TGTGCCAGCAGCCAAGAAGGGAGGACTACCGGCACCGGGGAGCTGTTTTTT.

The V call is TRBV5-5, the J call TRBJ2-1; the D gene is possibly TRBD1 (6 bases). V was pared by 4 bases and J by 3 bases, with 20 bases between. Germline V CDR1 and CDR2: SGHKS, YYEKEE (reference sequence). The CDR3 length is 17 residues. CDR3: CASSPIFDRRLYNEQFF. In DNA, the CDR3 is TGTGCCAGCAGCCCCATCTTTGACAGGCGACTCTACAATGAGCAGTTCTTC.

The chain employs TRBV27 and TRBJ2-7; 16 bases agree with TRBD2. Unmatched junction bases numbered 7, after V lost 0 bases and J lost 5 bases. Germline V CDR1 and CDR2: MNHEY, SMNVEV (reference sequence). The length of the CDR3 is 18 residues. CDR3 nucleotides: TGTGCCAGCAGTTTATCGGGACTAGCGGGAGGGTATTCTGACGAGCAGTACTTC. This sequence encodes CASSLSGLAGGYSDEQYF.

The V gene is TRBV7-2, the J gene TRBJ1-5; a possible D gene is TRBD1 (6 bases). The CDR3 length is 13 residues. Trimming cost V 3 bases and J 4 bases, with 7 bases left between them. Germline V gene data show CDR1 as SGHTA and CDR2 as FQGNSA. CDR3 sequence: CASSLGQNQPQHF. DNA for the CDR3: TGTGCCAGCAGCTTGGGACAAAATCAGCCCCAGCATTTT.

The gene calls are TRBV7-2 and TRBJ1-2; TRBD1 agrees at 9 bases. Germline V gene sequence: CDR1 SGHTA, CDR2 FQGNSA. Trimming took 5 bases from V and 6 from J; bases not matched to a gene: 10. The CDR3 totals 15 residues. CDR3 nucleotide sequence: TGTGCCAGCAGCACCATAGGGACAGGGTACGATGGCTACACCTTC. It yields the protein CASSTIGTGYDGYTF.

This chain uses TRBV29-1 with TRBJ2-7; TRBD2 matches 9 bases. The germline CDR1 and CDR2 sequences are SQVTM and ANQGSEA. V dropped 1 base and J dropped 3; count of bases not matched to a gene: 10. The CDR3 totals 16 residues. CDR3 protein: CSVEVPAGGVLYEQYF. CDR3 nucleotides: TGCAGCGTTGAAGTTCCGGCGGGGGGGGTCCTCTACGAGCAGTACTTC.

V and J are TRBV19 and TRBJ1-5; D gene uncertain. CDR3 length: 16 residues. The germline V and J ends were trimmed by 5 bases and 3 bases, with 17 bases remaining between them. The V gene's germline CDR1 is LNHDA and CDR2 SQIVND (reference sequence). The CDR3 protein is CASSAWRVKHNQPQHF. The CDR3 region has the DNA TGTGCCAGTAGTGCCTGGAGGGTTAAGCACAATCAGCCCCAGCATTTT. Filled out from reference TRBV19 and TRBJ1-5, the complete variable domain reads DGGITQSPKYLFRKEGQNVTLSCEQNLNHDAMYWYRQDPGQGLRLIYYSQIVNDFQKGDIAEGYSVSREKKESFPLTVTSAQKNPTAFYLCASSAWRVKHNQPQHFGDGTRLSIL.

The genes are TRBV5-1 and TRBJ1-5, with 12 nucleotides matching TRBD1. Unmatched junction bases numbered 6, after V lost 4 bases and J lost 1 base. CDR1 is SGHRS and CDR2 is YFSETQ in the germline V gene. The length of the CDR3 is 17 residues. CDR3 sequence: CASSPGQGAMSNQPQHF. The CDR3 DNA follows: TGCGCCAGCAGCCCGGGACAGGGGGCTATGAGCAATCAGCCCCAGCATTTT.

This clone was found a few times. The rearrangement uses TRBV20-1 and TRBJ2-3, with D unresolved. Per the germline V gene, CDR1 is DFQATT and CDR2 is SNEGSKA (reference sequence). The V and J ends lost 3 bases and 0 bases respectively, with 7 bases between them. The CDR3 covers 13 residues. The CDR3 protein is CSASWASTDTQYF. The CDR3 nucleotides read TGCAGTGCTAGTTGGGCTAGCACAGATACGCAGTATTTT.

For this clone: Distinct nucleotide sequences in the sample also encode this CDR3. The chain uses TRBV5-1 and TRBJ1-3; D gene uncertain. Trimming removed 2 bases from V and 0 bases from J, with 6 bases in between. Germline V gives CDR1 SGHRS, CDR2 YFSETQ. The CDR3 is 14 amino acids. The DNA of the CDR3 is TGCGCCAGCAGCTTACAGTCCTCTGGAAACACCATATATTTT. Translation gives CASSLQSSGNTIYF.

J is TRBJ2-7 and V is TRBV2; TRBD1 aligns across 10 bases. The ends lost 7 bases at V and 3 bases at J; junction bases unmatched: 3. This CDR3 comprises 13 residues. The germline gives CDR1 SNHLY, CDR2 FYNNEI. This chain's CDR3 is CASTRTGGYEQYF. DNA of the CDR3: TGTGCCAGCACCAGGACAGGGGGCTACGAGCAGTACTTC.

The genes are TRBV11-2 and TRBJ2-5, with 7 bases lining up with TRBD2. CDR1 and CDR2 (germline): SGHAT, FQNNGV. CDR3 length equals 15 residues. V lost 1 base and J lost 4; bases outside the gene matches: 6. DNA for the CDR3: TGTGCCAGCAGCTTAGGCCTAGCGGACGGAGAGACCCAGTACTTC. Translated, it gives CASSLGLADGETQYF.

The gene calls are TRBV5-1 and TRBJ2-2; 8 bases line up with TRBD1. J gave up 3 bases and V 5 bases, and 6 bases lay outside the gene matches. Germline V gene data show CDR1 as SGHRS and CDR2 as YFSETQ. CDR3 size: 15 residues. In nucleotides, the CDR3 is TGCGCCAGCAGTCCGCAGGGGGCCCACACCGGGGAGCTGTTTTTT. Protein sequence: CASSPQGAHTGELFF.

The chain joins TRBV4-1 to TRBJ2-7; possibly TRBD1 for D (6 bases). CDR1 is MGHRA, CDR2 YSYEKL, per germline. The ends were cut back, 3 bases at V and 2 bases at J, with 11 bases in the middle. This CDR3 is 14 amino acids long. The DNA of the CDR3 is TGCGCCAGCAGCCATAAACAGGGTACCTACGAGCAGTACTTC. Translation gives CASSHKQGTYEQYF.

The CDR3 DNA sequence: TGTGCCAGCAGCTTTGGACAGGGTAGTTCACCCCTCCACTTT. Amino acid sequence: CASSFGQGSSPLHF. The rearrangement uses TRBV11-2 and TRBJ1-6, with TRBD1 matching over 8 bases. The CDR3 runs to 14 residues. The V segment lost 3 bases and the J segment 9 bases; nucleotides outside the gene matches: 4. Germline loops: CDR1 SGHAT, CDR2 FQNNGV. The entire variable domain, with the rest obtained from reference TRBV11-2 and TRBJ1-6, is as follows: EAGVAQSPRYKIIEKRQSVAFWCNPISGHATLYWYQQILGQGPKLLIQFQNNGVVDDSQLPKDRFSAERLKGVDSTLKIQPAKLEDSAVYLCASSFGQGSSPLHFGNGTRLTVT.

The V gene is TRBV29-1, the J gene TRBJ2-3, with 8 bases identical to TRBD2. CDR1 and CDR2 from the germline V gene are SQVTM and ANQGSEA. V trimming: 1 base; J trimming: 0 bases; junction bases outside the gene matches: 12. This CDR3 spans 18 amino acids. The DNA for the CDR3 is TGCAGCGTTGAAGGGACAATTCTAGCGGGTACGAGCACAGATACGCAGTATTTT. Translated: CSVEGTILAGTSTDTQYF.

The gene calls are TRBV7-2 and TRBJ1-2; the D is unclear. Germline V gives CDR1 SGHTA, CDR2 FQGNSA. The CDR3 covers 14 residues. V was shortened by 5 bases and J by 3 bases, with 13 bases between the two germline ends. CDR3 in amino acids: CASSLRERDYGYTF. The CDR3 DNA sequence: TGTGCCAGCAGCCTCCGAGAGAGAGACTATGGCTACACCTTC.

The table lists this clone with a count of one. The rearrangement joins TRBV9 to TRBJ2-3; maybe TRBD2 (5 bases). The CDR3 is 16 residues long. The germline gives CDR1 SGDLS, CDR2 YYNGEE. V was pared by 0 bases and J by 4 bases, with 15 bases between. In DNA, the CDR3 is TGTGCCAGCAGCGTAGCTACTGGGAGAACCCCAGATACGCAGTATTTT. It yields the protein CASSVATGRTPDTQYF.

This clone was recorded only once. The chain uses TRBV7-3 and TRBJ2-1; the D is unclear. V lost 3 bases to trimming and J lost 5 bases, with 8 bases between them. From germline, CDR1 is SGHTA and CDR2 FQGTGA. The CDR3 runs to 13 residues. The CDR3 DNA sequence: TGTGCCAGCAGCTTGAACAGAAACAATGAGCAGTTCTTC. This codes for CASSLNRNNEQFF.

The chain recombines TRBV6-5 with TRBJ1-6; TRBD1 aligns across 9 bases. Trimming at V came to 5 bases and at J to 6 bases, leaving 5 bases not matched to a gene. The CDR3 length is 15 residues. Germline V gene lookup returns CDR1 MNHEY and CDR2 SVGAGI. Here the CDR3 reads CASSQRTGVNSPLHF. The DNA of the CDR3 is TGTGCCAGCAGTCAACGGACAGGGGTTAATTCACCCCTCCACTTT.

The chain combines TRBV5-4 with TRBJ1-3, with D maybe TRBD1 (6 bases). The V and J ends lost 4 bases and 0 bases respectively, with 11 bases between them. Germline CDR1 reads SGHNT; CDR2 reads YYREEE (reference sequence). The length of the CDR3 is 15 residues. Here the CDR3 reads CASSITGSSGNTIYF. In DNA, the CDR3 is TGTGCCAGCAGCATCACAGGGAGCTCTGGAAACACCATATATTTT.

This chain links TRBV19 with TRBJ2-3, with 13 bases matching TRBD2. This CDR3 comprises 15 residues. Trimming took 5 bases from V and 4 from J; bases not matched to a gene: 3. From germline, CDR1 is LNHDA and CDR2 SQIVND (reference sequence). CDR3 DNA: TGTGCCAGTAGTGCCGGACTAGCGGGAGCAGATACGCAGTATTTT. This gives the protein CASSAGLAGADTQYF.

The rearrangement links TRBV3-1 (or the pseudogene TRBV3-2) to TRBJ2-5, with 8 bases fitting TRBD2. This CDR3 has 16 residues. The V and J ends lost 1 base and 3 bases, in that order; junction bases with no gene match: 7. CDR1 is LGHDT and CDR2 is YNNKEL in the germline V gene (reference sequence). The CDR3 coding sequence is TGTGCCAGCAGCCAAGTGTTAACCGGGAGGGAAGAGACCCAGTACTTC. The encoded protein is CASSQVLTGREETQYF.

CDR3 bases: TGTGCCAGCAGTGAATTGAGGGTCTACGAGCAGTACTTC. Amino acids: CASSELRVYEQYF. The rearrangement joins TRBV6-1 to TRBJ2-7, with D perhaps TRBD2 (5 bases). V was shortened by 2 bases and J by 3 bases, with 8 bases between the two germline ends. The germline gives CDR1 MNHNS, CDR2 SASEGT. The CDR3 runs to 13 residues.